The clone carrying this T cell receptor beta chain was detected a few times. V lost 4 bases to trimming and J lost 9 bases; unmatched junction nucleotides: 8. Germline V lookup: CDR1 MNHEY, CDR2 SVGEGT. This CDR3 is 15 amino acids long. Documented time point: patch test 1, 2 weeks after DPC sensitization. Treatment: therapeutic diphenylcyclopropenone sensitization with weekly scalp DPC. Patches went on only after blood had been drawn each time. One entry per CDR3 protein results from TCRdb running MiXCR on the RACE reads. The sample contains about 90,000 distinct CDR3 sequences, roughly a tenth of which appear only once. The data were obtained in a study of human T cells and chemical hapten exposure.

The sequence came from a man aged 35 to 55 with alopecia areata. Some clones in this sample may be carry-over from other donors' samples. The source material was whole blood, sampled in connection with sensitization to the hapten diphenylcyclopropenone (DPC). The chain is built from TRBV6-2 or TRBV6-3 and TRBJ2-1; the match to TRBD2 covers 11 bases. The CDR3 region has the DNA TGTGCCAGCAGTTCCCGATTAGCGGGAGGGAGTGAGCAGTTCTTC. Its protein is CASSSRLAGGSEQFF.